Listed below are T cell receptor beta chains from one sample, sequenced in a study of shared clonotypes between healthy human individuals. The assay was immunoSEQ multiplex PCR, and TCRdb's table has in-frame clones only and misses some. In the table there are about 2 million clones, approximately 95% of which are singletons. Sequencing was done on a sample of naive CD8+ T cells sorted from blood. All receptors come from a man aged 18 to 30 in good health. Each CDR3 is given with its conserved first and last residue. D genes are given only for firm matches. A clone size is listed for some rows: how often the clone was seen (once, few, many), or a class if it is expanded.

clone size: .
V gene: TRBV6-5
J gene: TRBJ2-7
D gene: .
CDR3 DNA: TGTGCCAGCAGTTCAGGGTCCCCCTACGAGCAGTACTTC
CDR3 protein: CASSSGSPYEQYF

clone size: .
V gene: TRBV27
J gene: TRBJ2-2
D gene: .
CDR3 DNA: TGTGCCAGCAGTCCGCCGACAGAGGCCGGGGAGCTGTTTTTT
CDR3 protein: CASSPPTEAGELFF

clone size: few
V gene: TRBV6-5
J gene: TRBJ1-2
D gene: .
CDR3 DNA: TGTGCCAGCAGTTACTCGATACGGTCGAACTATGGCTACACCTTC
CDR3 protein: CASSYSIRSNYGYTF

clone size: .
V gene: TRBV27
J gene: TRBJ2-5
D gene: TRBD1
CDR3 DNA: TGTGCCAGCATGACAGGGGGCAGGGAGACCCAGTACTTC
CDR3 protein: CASMTGGRETQYF

clone size: .
V gene: TRBV4-1
J gene: TRBJ1-2
D gene: .
CDR3 DNA: TGCGCCAGCAGCCCCGAAGGCGTACATGGGGATAACTATGGCTACACCTTC
CDR3 protein: CASSPEGVHGDNYGYTF

clone size: .
V gene: TRBV5-1
J gene: TRBJ2-7
D gene: TRBD2
CDR3 DNA: TGCGCCAGCAGCGTGGGACTAGCGGGTCACTCCTACGAGCAGTACTTC
CDR3 protein: CASSVGLAGHSYEQYF

clone size: .
V gene: TRBV30
J gene: TRBJ1-1
D gene: .
CDR3 DNA: TGTGCCTGGAGTGTAGGACAGAACACTGAAGCTTTCTTT
CDR3 protein: CAWSVGQNTEAFF

clone size: .
V gene: TRBV28
J gene: TRBJ2-7
D gene: TRBD2
CDR3 DNA: TGTGCCAGCAGTTTCGAACCGGGGACTAACTACGAGCAGTACTTC
CDR3 protein: CASSFEPGTNYEQYF

clone size: .
V gene: TRBV20-1
J gene: TRBJ1-2
D gene: .
CDR3 DNA: TGCAGTGCTCAGGATTGGGGCTACACCTTC
CDR3 protein: CSAQDWGYTF

clone size: .
V gene: TRBV27
J gene: TRBJ1-1
D gene: .
CDR3 DNA: TGTGCCAGCAGTTTAGAGTGGAACACTGAAGCTTTCTTT
CDR3 protein: CASSLEWNTEAFF

clone size: once
V gene: TRBV9
J gene: TRBJ2-2
D gene: .
CDR3 DNA: TGTGCCAGCAGCGCACCCCGGTGGGAAGGGGACTCCGGGGAGCTGTTTTTT
CDR3 protein: CASSAPRWEGDSGELFF

clone size: .
V gene: TRBV28
J gene: TRBJ1-2
D gene: .
CDR3 DNA: TGTGCCAGCAGTTTACCCAATAACTATGGCTACACCTTC
CDR3 protein: CASSLPNNYGYTF

clone size: once
V gene: TRBV5-1
J gene: TRBJ2-7
D gene: .
CDR3 DNA: TGCGCCAGCAGCTTGGAGGTGAATACGGGGCAGTACTTC
CDR3 protein: CASSLEVNTGQYF

clone size: .
V gene: TRBV6-5
J gene: TRBJ2-1
D gene: .
CDR3 DNA: TGTGCCAGCAGTTACTCGATTAGCGGCAATGAGCAGTTCTTC
CDR3 protein: CASSYSISGNEQFF

clone size: .
V gene: TRBV10-2
J gene: TRBJ2-4
D gene: .
CDR3 DNA: TGCGCCAGCAGTGAGCCCGGCAGGCTAGCCAAAAACATTCAGTACTTC
CDR3 protein: CASSEPGRLAKNIQYF

clone size: .
V gene: TRBV27
J gene: TRBJ2-7
D gene: .
CDR3 DNA: TGTGCCAGCAGTTTGACGGGCTCCTACGAGCAGTACTTC
CDR3 protein: CASSLTGSYEQYF

clone size: .
V gene: TRBV27
J gene: TRBJ2-2
D gene: TRBD1
CDR3 DNA: TGTGCCAGCAGTTTATCGTTTAACAGGGGGCCGCGAGGGGAGCTGTTTTTT
CDR3 protein: CASSLSFNRGPRGELFF

clone size: .
V gene: TRBV7-9
J gene: TRBJ2-1
D gene: .
CDR3 DNA: TGTGCCAGCAGCTTAGCAGTAAGCAGTGAGCAGTTCTTC
CDR3 protein: CASSLAVSSEQFF

clone size: .
V gene: TRBV2
J gene: TRBJ1-4
D gene: .
CDR3 DNA: TGTGCCAGCAGTGATGGTAACCTTGGGGTAACTAATGAAAAACTGTTTTTT
CDR3 protein: CASSDGNLGVTNEKLFF

clone size: .
V gene: TRBV6-6
J gene: TRBJ1-5
D gene: TRBD1
CDR3 DNA: TGTGCCAGCTTGACAGGGGTTGGGGATCAGCCCCAGCATTTT
CDR3 protein: CASLTGVGDQPQHF

clone size: .
V gene: TRBV10-2
J gene: TRBJ1-4
D gene: TRBD1
CDR3 DNA: TGCGCCAGCACAGGGGGCGGTGAAAAACTGTTTTTT
CDR3 protein: CASTGGGEKLFF

clone size: .
V gene: TRBV14
J gene: TRBJ2-3
D gene: .
CDR3 DNA: TGTGCCAGCAGCCAAGAGTGGGGGGGGCCAGATACGCAGTATTTT
CDR3 protein: CASSQEWGGPDTQYF

clone size: .
V gene: TRBV19
J gene: TRBJ2-5
D gene: .
CDR3 DNA: TGTGCCAGTAGTATAGGCGTCCTACAAGAGACCCAGTACTTC
CDR3 protein: CASSIGVLQETQYF

clone size: .
V gene: TRBV6-5
J gene: TRBJ2-3
D gene: .
CDR3 DNA: TGTGCCAGCAGTACGAATAACAGAGATACGCAGTATTTT
CDR3 protein: CASSTNNRDTQYF

clone size: .
V gene: TRBV6-1
J gene: TRBJ1-5
D gene: TRBD1
CDR3 DNA: TGTGCCAGCAGATCAGGGGGGGGTCAGCCCCAGCATTTT
CDR3 protein: CASRSGGGQPQHF

clone size: .
V gene: TRBV27
J gene: TRBJ2-5
D gene: .
CDR3 DNA: TGTGCCAGCAGGCCCCTCGGGCAGGGGGGACAAGAGACCCAGTACTTC
CDR3 protein: CASRPLGQGGQETQYF